This TCR beta chain was captured in a study of blood T cell repertoires in COVID-19. About the study: The samples span acute and convalescent COVID-19 from the United States, Italy and Spain. Sources were T cells, B-cell-depleted T cells, or PBMCs; the material itself was cDNA or gDNA.

CDR1 and CDR2 from the germline V gene are LNHDA and SQIVND (reference sequence). The germline V and J ends were trimmed by 0 bases and 0 bases, with 9 bases remaining between them. The CDR3 runs 16 residues. Original methodology: Amplification of reference gene primers was used by the study to estimate nucleated cell counts. Only in-frame clones appear in the TCRdb table, and some are missing; sequencing was by immunoSEQ multiplex PCR. For V, J and clone size, that table is used; D and trimming come from the DNA. Of 120,000 or so clones in the sample, around 85% were seen once. The receptor's source is a woman between 50 and 59 years old with acute or convalescent COVID-19. The source material was peripheral blood. This chain joins TRBV19 and TRBJ2-1; maybe TRBD1 (6 bases). CDR3 sequence reads: CASSIEGGSSYNEQFF. CDR3 in DNA: TGTGCCAGTAGTATAGAAGGGGGTAGCTCCTACAATGAGCAGTTCTTC.